Below are 19 T cell receptor beta chains sequenced from a single sample in a study of cytomegalovirus exposure and HLA in healthy donors. The study ran its PCR with 60 Vbeta and 13 Jbeta primers. Using immunoSEQ multiplex PCR, the repertoire was profiled, and TCRdb retains in-frame clones only, with some absent. The data show over 150,000 clones, with about four fifths seen just once and 2.5% to 3.5% held by the top ten. Sequences were obtained from PBMCs. These receptors all stem from a male donor in good health and CMV-seronegative.

The chain carries TRBV6-5 and TRBJ2-3, with 11 positions matching TRBD2. The CDR3 contains 16 residues. The V segment lost 1 base and the J segment 6 bases; nucleotides outside the gene matches: 6. Germline loops: CDR1 MNHEY, CDR2 SVGAGI. CDR3 in DNA: TGTGCCAGCAGTTACTACGGGACTAGCGGCCGGGATACGCAGTATTTT. Protein product: CASSYYGTSGRDTQYF.

This sequence joins TRBV6-5 and TRBJ1-4; no firm D call. Per germline, CDR1 MNHEY and CDR2 SVGAGI. Trimming took 0 bases from V and 8 from J, leaving 10 bases between them. This CDR3 is 14 amino acids long. CDR3 protein: CASSYSTSGEKLFF. The CDR3 bases are TGTGCCAGCAGTTACTCGACGTCCGGGGAAAAACTGTTTTTT.

The chain joins TRBV5-6 to TRBJ2-1; 8 positions agree with TRBD1. Per germline, CDR1 SGHDT and CDR2 YYEEEE. V lost 4 bases, J lost 6 bases, and 6 bases stayed unmatched. This CDR3 region has 14 residues. The CDR3 is CASSRDRGSNEQFF. CDR3 DNA sequence: TGTGCCAGCAGCCGAGACAGGGGAAGCAATGAGCAGTTCTTC.

V is TRBV6-6 and J is TRBJ2-7; tentative D call: TRBD1 (5 bases). Trimming shortened V by 5 bases and J by 4 bases, and 12 bases separated the two germline ends. Germline assignment: CDR1 MNHNY and CDR2 SVGAGI (reference sequence). The CDR3 covers 13 residues. CDR3 sequence (DNA): TGTGCCAGCAGTGCCCTCAAGGGGTACGAGCAGTACTTC. Residues: CASSALKGYEQYF.

The genes are TRBV11-2 and TRBJ2-2; 7 nucleotides match TRBD1. This CDR3 contains 15 residues. The V gene's germline CDR1 is SGHAT and CDR2 FQNNGV. V shed 4 bases, J shed 6 bases, and the junction held 8 bases outside the gene matches. CDR3 sequence reads: CASSSGQSWAGELFF. The CDR3, as DNA: TGTGCCAGCAGCTCGGGACAGAGCTGGGCCGGGGAGCTGTTTTTT. Complete variable domain (other parts from reference TRBV11-2 and TRBJ2-2): EAGVAQSPRYKIIEKRQSVAFWCNPISGHATLYWYQQILGQGPKLLIQFQNNGVVDDSQLPKDRFSAERLKGVDSTLKIQPAKLEDSAVYLCASSSGQSWAGELFFGEGSRLTVL.

This clone was found once. This chain links TRBV7-2 with TRBJ2-7, with D possibly being TRBD1 (5 bases). This CDR3 contains 12 residues. Germline V gene sequence: CDR1 SGHTA, CDR2 FQGNSA. Trimming removed 5 bases at V and 4 bases at J, with 9 bases between. In DNA form, the CDR3 reads TGTGCCAGCAGCGTGACAGATTACGAGCAGTACTTC. This translates into CASSVTDYEQYF.

The chain recombines TRBV13 with TRBJ1-2, with D maybe TRBD1 (5 bases). Trimming took off 0 bases at V and 3 bases at J, with 5 bases between the two ends. The CDR3 has 13 residues. The germline V gene has CDR1 PRHDT and CDR2 FYEKMQ (reference sequence). The chain's CDR3 is CASSLGTDYGYTF. DNA for the CDR3: TGTGCCAGCAGCTTAGGGACAGACTATGGCTACACCTTC.

The V call is TRBV28, the J call TRBJ2-3; 7 positions agree with TRBD1. V gave up 5 bases and J gave up 9 bases; unmatched junction bases: 11. The V gene's germline CDR1 is MDHEN and CDR2 SYDVKM. This CDR3 is built from 14 residues. The chain's CDR3 is CASSPDREIDTQYF. CDR3 bases: TGTGCCAGCAGTCCCGACAGGGAAATAGACACGCAGTATTTT.

In its sample, this clone was seen a few times. This chain connects TRBV6-5 to TRBJ2-7; TRBD2 matches 10 bases. The CDR3 contains 14 residues. Germline loops: CDR1 MNHEY, CDR2 SVGAGI. Unmatched junction bases numbered 2, after V lost 2 bases and J lost 4 bases. Written as DNA, the CDR3 is TGTGCCAGCAGTTACCAGCGGGGGGGATACGAGCAGTACTTC. Its translation is CASSYQRGGYEQYF.

The chain joins TRBV7-3 to TRBJ1-1; D is possibly TRBD1 (5 bases). Germline CDR1 SGHTA, CDR2 FQGTGA. Trimming left V 3 bases short and J 0 bases short, with 8 bases between. The CDR3 is made up of 14 amino acids. CDR3 residues: CASSFQGMNTEAFF. In nucleotides, the CDR3 is TGTGCCAGCAGCTTTCAGGGAATGAACACTGAAGCTTTCTTT.

The chain carries TRBV5-1 and TRBJ2-1; maybe TRBD2 (6 bases). With 2 bases removed from V and 9 bases from J, the gap between germline ends came to 12 bases. Germline V gene data show CDR1 as SGHRS and CDR2 as YFSETQ. The CDR3 is made up of 13 amino acids. CDR3 sequence (DNA): TGCGCCAGCAGCTTCCTTAGGCGGGGTGAGCAGTTCTTC. Translation: CASSFLRRGEQFF.

The chain links TRBV6-5 to TRBJ2-2; 8 bases map to TRBD2. V lost 0 bases, J lost 4 bases, and 4 bases stayed unmatched. The CDR3 consists of 16 residues. Germline CDR1 reads MNHEY; CDR2 reads SVGAGI. CDR3 DNA sequence: TGTGCCAGCAGTTACTCGCCGGGAGGGCTCACCGGGGAGCTGTTTTTT. As protein: CASSYSPGGLTGELFF.

The V call is TRBV5-6, the J call TRBJ1-5; weak D call: TRBD1 (5 bases). CDR3 length equals 15 residues. V gave up 1 base and J gave up 4 bases, with 12 bases separating them. The germline CDR1 and CDR2 sequences are SGHDT and YYEEEE. CDR3 in DNA: TGTGCCAGCAGCTTGTCCGGGGGGGGAAATCAGCCCCAGCATTTT. It is translated as CASSLSGGGNQPQHF. Based on the CDR3 plus reference TRBV5-6 and TRBJ1-5, the full variable domain is DAGVTQSPTHLIKTRGQQVTLRCSPKSGHDTVSWYQQALGQGPQFIFQYYEEEERQRGNFPDRFSGHQFPNYSSELNVNALLLGDSALYLCASSLSGGGNQPQHFGDGTRLSIL.

The genes are TRBV19 and TRBJ2-1; 15 nucleotides agree with TRBD2. The CDR3 consists of 16 residues. Germline V gene data show CDR1 as LNHDA and CDR2 as SQIVND (reference sequence). Trimming removed 5 bases from V and 7 bases from J; junction bases left unmatched: 6. The CDR3 region has the DNA TGTGCCAGTAGTTGGACTAGCGGGAGGGCTGGGAATGAGCAGTTCTTC. Encoded protein: CASSWTSGRAGNEQFF.

The CDR3 region is CSGGDDTEAFF. In nucleotides, the CDR3 is TGCAGCGGGGGGGACGACACTGAAGCTTTCTTT. The V call is TRBV29-1, the J call TRBJ1-1; D may be TRBD1 (5 bases). CDR1 and CDR2 from the germline V gene are SQVTM and ANQGSEA. V lost 7 bases and J lost 3, with 9 bases in between. The CDR3 extends over 11 amino acids. The variable domain in full, completed from reference TRBV29-1 and TRBJ1-1, reads SAVISQKPSRDICQRGTSLTIQCQVDSQVTMMFWYRQQPGQSLTLIATANQGSEATYESGFVIDKFPISRPNLTFSTLTVSNMSPEDSSIYLCSGGDDTEAFFGQGTRLTVV.

This clone has just a few counts. J is TRBJ2-3 and V is TRBV9, with 8 bases fitting TRBD2. Germline V lookup: CDR1 SGDLS, CDR2 YYNGEE. CDR3 length: 15 residues. Trimming cost V 0 bases and J 3 bases; bases outside gene matches: 3. Here the CDR3 reads CASSVAGGGTDTQYF. CDR3 sequence (DNA): TGTGCCAGCAGCGTAGCCGGGGGGGGGACAGATACGCAGTATTTT.

V and J are TRBV9 and TRBJ2-3; D gene unclear. Looked up from germline, CDR1 is SGDLS and CDR2 is YYNGEE. CDR3 length: 14 residues. Trimming stripped 3 bases from V and 5 bases from J, with 13 bases between. The DNA for the CDR3 is TGTGCCAGCAGCGCACCACCGCAGCGAGATACGCAGTATTTT. The encoded protein is CASSAPPQRDTQYF.

Details on this clone: This sample includes further DNA sequences coding for the same CDR3. The rearrangement joins TRBV6-5 to TRBJ1-2; D is possibly TRBD1 (6 bases). Germline V gene lookup returns CDR1 MNHEY and CDR2 SVGAGI. V was pared by 2 bases and J by 8 bases, with 18 bases between. CDR3 length: 15 amino acids. For the CDR3, the DNA is TGTGCCAGCAGTTACAGGGCAGGGGCTAAGGGCGGCTACACCTTC. Residues: CASSYRAGAKGGYTF.

The chain combines TRBV6-6 with TRBJ2-1, with D tentatively TRBD2 (6 bases). In germline, CDR1 is MNHNY, CDR2 SVGAGI (reference sequence). V was clipped by 4 bases and J by 9 bases, with 13 bases between them. There are 13 residues in the CDR3. CDR3 in DNA: TGTGCCAGCAGTTTCCATGGGGGAGGTGAGCAGTTCTTC. It encodes CASSFHGGGEQFF.